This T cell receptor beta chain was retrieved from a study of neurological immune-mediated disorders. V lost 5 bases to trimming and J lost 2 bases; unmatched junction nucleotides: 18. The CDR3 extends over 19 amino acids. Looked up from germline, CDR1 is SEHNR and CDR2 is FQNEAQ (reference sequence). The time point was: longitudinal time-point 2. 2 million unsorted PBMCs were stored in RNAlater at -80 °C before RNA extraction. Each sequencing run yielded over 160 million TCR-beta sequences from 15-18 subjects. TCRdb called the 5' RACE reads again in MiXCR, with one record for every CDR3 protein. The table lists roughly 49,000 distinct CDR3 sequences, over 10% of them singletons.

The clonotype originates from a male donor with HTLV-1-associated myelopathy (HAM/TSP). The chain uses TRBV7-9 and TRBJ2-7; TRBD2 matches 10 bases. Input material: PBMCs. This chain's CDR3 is CASSNLYGLAARRTYEQYF. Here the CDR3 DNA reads TGTGCCAGCAGCAACCTCTACGGACTAGCGGCCCGACGCACCTACGAGCAGTACTTC.